This T cell receptor (beta chain) was sequenced during a study of early T cells in non-severe SARS-CoV-2 infection. Attachment of unique molecular identifiers was made to individual cDNA molecules. From the 5' RACE reads, TCRdb called clonotypes with MiXCR, one entry per CDR3 protein. The sample lists some 35,000 distinct CDR3 sequences; under 5% were seen once. Germline-derived CDR1 and CDR2 are SQVTM and ANQGSEA. V shed 0 bases and J 2 bases; nucleotides not matched to a gene: 8. CDR3 length equals 16 residues. V usage is TRBV29-1 and J usage is TRBJ2-3, with 7 bases that match TRBD1. The material sequenced was whole blood. The receptor was derived from an adult who was a healthcare worker with PCR-confirmed SARS-CoV-2 infection or an uninfected control (not recorded which). CDR3 DNA: TGCAGCGTTGAAGATGCACAGGGGCGGCCCACAGATACGCAGTATTTT. Its protein product is CSVEDAQGRPTDTQYF.